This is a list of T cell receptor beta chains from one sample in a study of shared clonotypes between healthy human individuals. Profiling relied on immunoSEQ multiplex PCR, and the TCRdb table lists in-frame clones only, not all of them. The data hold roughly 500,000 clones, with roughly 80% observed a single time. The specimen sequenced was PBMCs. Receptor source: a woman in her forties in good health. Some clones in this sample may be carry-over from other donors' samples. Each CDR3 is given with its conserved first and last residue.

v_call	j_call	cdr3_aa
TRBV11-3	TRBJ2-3	CASSPGWGDTQYF
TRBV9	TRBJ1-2	CASSVAGGPFNYYGYTF
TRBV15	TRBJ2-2	CATSRETDWTGPKNTGELFF
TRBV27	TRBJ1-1	CASRPGTANTEAFF
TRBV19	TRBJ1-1	CASSIAGTGGEAFF
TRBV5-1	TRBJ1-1	CASSLGATTEAFF
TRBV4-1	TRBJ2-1	CASSQVIAGAWGEQFF
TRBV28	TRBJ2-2	CASSSPRGGGELFF
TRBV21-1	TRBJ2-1	CASSGRANSGNYNEQFF
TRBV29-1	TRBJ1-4	CSATGGGTNEKLFF
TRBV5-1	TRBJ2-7	CASRFDGRSEYF
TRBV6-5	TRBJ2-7	CASSYSYKRLSYEQYF
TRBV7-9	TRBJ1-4	CASSLAAQGDEKLFF